In this sample, the clone carrying this T cell receptor beta chain turned up once. This sample is part of a study of blood T cell repertoires in COVID-19. Study-level background: The United States, Italy and Spain supplied acute and convalescent COVID-19 samples. T cells, B-cell-depleted T cells, or PBMCs provided the cDNA or gDNA that served as material.

V trimming: 3 bases; J trimming: 9 bases; junction bases outside the gene matches: 11. Germline lookup yields CDR1 GTSNPN and CDR2 SVGIG (reference sequence). This CDR3 has 14 amino acids. Method: immunoSEQ multiplex PCR; TCRdb's copy keeps in-frame clones and lacks some. The data show about 51,000 clones, roughly 90% seen once. The specimen sequenced was peripheral blood. The chain employs TRBV30 and TRBJ2-1, with 7 bases aligning to TRBD2. This clonotype originated in a man aged 45-60 years with acute or convalescent COVID-19. CDR3 region: CAWSGGTRRTEQFF. For the CDR3, the DNA is TGTGCCTGGAGCGGGGGGACCAGGAGAACTGAGCAGTTCTTC.